Sequencing of this T cell receptor (beta chain) was carried out in a study of cytomegalovirus exposure and HLA in healthy donors. For this clone: No antigen is known for it.

PCR used 60 Vbeta primers and 13 Jbeta primers. Original processing notes: As a later analysis found, there were tens of millions of unique TCR beta chains, of which some 9.9 million were shared. The method was immunoSEQ multiplex PCR; TCRdb's version includes in-frame clones alone and lacks a portion of them. The V and J calls and clone size come from that table; D and trimming were worked out from the DNA. This table holds about 76,000 clones, less than 80% found once. Trimming removed 4 bases from V and 2 bases from J, with 9 bases in between. Germline V lookup: CDR1 LNHDA, CDR2 SQIVND (reference sequence). This CDR3 contains 14 residues. The study, taken as a whole, reports: Some highly shared sequence variants likely arose as a pipeline artifact. Analysis performed later showed TCR beta chains linked to HLA being more clonally expanded than equally common others. Later on, analysis showed that most CMV-associated TCR beta chains appeared to be HLA-restricted.

This clonotype was sampled from a young man in good health and CMV-seronegative. The sample comprised PBMCs. V usage is TRBV19 and J usage is TRBJ1-3; possibly TRBD1 for D (6 bases). The CDR3 nucleotides are TGTGCCAGTAGTAGGAGGACAGCTGGAAACACCATATATTTT. It codes for CASSRRTAGNTIYF.